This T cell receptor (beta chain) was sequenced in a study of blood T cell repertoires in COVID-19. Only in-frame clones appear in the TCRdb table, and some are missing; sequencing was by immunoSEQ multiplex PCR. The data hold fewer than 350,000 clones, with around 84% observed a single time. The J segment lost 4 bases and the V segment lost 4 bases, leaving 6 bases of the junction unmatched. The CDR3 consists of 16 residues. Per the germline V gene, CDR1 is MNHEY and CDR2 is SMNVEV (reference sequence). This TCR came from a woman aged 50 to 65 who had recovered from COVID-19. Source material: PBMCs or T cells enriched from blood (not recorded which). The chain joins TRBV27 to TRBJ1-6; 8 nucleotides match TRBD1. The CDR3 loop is CASSSRDRSYNSPLHF. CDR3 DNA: TGTGCCAGCAGTTCGAGGGACAGGTCATATAATTCACCCCTCCACTTT.